Following are 28 T cell receptor beta chains from one sample sequenced in a study of cytomegalovirus exposure and HLA in healthy donors (dated by TCRdb to 2017 to 2019). Library preparation employed the immunoSEQ multiplex PCR assay. The multiplex PCR relied on a mix of 60 forward primers for TCR Vbeta segments and 13 reverse primers for TCR Jbeta segments. TCRdb took over this immuneACCESS table, retaining in-frame rearrangements with V and J assigned. Such tables are incomplete; in checked studies, under half of the missing clones stem from an unresolved V gene, and the remainder is unexplained. The sample has under 200,000 clones on record, under 90% of them singletons. Together, the top ten hold 1.9% of the sample. Input material: PBMCs. The receptors shown here come from a man in his late teens or twenties in good health and CMV-seronegative.

The chain recombines TRBV28 with TRBJ1-1; TRBD1 is a possible D gene (6 bases). Germline CDR1 reads MDHEN; CDR2 reads SYDVKM. V was cut by 5 bases and J by 5 bases, with 9 bases left in between. This CDR3 is built from 12 residues. The CDR3 DNA reads as TGTGCCAGCAGTCTGCAGGGGACTGAAGCTTTCTTT. Amino acids: CASSLQGTEAFF.

The chain has TRBV18 and TRBJ2-7, with 9 bases lining up with TRBD1. CDR1 KGHSH and CDR2 LQKENI come from the germline V gene. The CDR3 extends over 15 amino acids. V shed 4 bases and J 2 bases; nucleotides not matched to a gene: 6. This CDR3 reads CASSRGQGNAYEQYF. CDR3 nucleotides: TGTGCCAGCTCACGCGGACAGGGGAACGCCTACGAGCAGTACTTC.

The chain links TRBV7-9 to TRBJ1-5; maybe TRBD1 (6 bases). The germline V gene has CDR1 SEHNR and CDR2 FQNEAQ (reference sequence). The CDR3 runs to 16 residues. V gave up 3 bases and J gave up 3 bases, with 15 bases separating them. This chain's CDR3 is CASSLGAGVTNQPQHF. DNA for the CDR3: TGTGCCAGCAGCTTGGGGGCAGGGGTCACCAATCAGCCCCAGCATTTT.

Turning to this clone: The identical CDR3 is also encoded by other nucleotide sequences in the sample. The rearrangement links TRBV5-6 to TRBJ1-2, with 8 bases identical to TRBD1. The CDR3 covers 14 residues. The V and J ends lost 4 bases and 5 bases, in that order; junction bases with no gene match: 7. CDR1 and CDR2 from the germline V gene are SGHDT and YYEEEE. In DNA, the CDR3 is TGTGCCAGCAGCGGGGGACAGGCCCGGTATGGCTACACCTTC. It translates to CASSGGQARYGYTF.

The CDR3 spells CATSGDRGLDEQFF. The CDR3 DNA reads as TGTGCCACCAGCGGCGACAGGGGTCTCGATGAGCAGTTCTTC. V and J are TRBV15 and TRBJ2-1; 8 bases are shared with TRBD1. Trimming cost V 5 bases and J 8 bases; bases outside gene matches: 8. This CDR3 comprises 14 residues. The germline V gene encodes CDR1 LNHNV and CDR2 YYDKDF (reference sequence).

CDR3 amino acids: CASMKPLTGYNEQFF. CDR3 coding DNA: TGTGCCAGCATGAAACCCCTTACAGGCTACAATGAGCAGTTCTTC. V usage is TRBV2 and J usage is TRBJ2-1; perhaps TRBD1 as D (5 bases). CDR3 size: 15 residues. From germline, CDR1 is SNHLY and CDR2 FYNNEI. Trimming pared 7 bases from V and 3 bases from J, leaving 16 bases between.

The chain recombines TRBV27 with TRBJ2-1; the match to TRBD1 covers 9 bases. Unmatched junction bases numbered 8, after V lost 5 bases and J lost 9 bases. The CDR3 has 14 residues. Germline CDR1 MNHEY, CDR2 SMNVEV (reference sequence). This CDR3 reads CASSPGTGMGEQFF. CDR3 sequence (DNA): TGTGCCAGCAGTCCTGGGACAGGGATGGGTGAGCAGTTCTTC.

V and J are TRBV9 and TRBJ2-7; 10 bases map to TRBD1. Germline loops: CDR1 SGDLS, CDR2 YYNGEE. The V segment lost 2 bases and the J segment 2 bases; nucleotides outside the gene matches: 1. The CDR3 runs 14 residues. The CDR3 loop is CASSVGQGTYEQYF. DNA of the CDR3: TGTGCCAGCAGCGTGGGACAGGGGACCTACGAGCAGTACTTC.

The chain uses TRBV9 and TRBJ1-2; 7 bases are shared with TRBD1. CDR3 length: 14 residues. Germline V CDR1 and CDR2: SGDLS, YYNGEE. After removal of 3 bases from V and 2 bases from J, the junction contained 4 bases not matched to a gene. Here the CDR3 DNA reads TGTGCCAGCAGCGCCTGGGGACAGAACTATGGCTACACCTTC. Translation gives CASSAWGQNYGYTF.

The CDR3 is CASSLYGLSYNSPLHF. In DNA, the CDR3 is TGTGCCAGCAGTTTATATGGGCTGTCGTATAATTCACCCCTCCACTTT. The gene calls are TRBV27 and TRBJ1-6, with D unclear. Per germline, CDR1 MNHEY and CDR2 SMNVEV (reference sequence). V gave up 1 base and J gave up 4 bases, with 11 bases separating them. The CDR3 runs 16 residues.

This clone occurred once. Other DNA sequences within the sample encode an identical CDR3. V and J are TRBV7-8 and TRBJ2-5; D remains unclear. CDR3 length equals 15 residues. V lost 1 base and J lost 5, with 14 bases in between. Germline V gene lookup returns CDR1 SGHVS and CDR2 FQNEAQ. The CDR3 loop is CASSLVSGFGETQYF. As DNA, the CDR3 is TGTGCCAGCAGCTTAGTGTCGGGTTTTGGGGAGACCCAGTACTTC.

The J gene is TRBJ2-5, the V gene TRBV10-3, with D possibly being TRBD1 (5 bases). The J call may be wrong; the DNA end is better matched by TRBJ2-7. This CDR3 region has 17 residues. Germline CDR1 is ENHRY and CDR2 is SYGVKD. The CDR3 nucleotides read TGTGCCATCAGTGATATGGGCCCCGGGCCAGGGAAGGGCGAGCAGTACTTC. Translation: CAISDMGPGPGKGEQYF.

The rearrangement links TRBV5-1 to TRBJ2-5, with TRBD2 identical over 11 bases. Trimming cost V 7 bases and J 4 bases; bases outside gene matches: 9. The V gene's germline CDR1 is SGHRS and CDR2 YFSETQ. CDR3 length equals 15 residues. The CDR3 protein is CASFRLAGGRETQYF. In nucleotides, the CDR3 is TGCGCCAGCTTTCGGCTAGCGGGAGGAAGAGAGACCCAGTACTTC. The full variable domain, rest sourced from reference TRBV5-1 and TRBJ2-5, is KAGVTQTPRYLIKTRGQQVTLSCSPISGHRSVSWYQQTPGQGLQFLFEYFSETQRNKGNFPGRFSGRQFSNSRSEMNVSTLELGDSALYLCASFRLAGGRETQYFGPGTRLLVL.

This clone appeared a single time. The V gene is TRBV4-3, the J gene TRBJ2-3; 14 bases fit TRBD2. This CDR3 contains 18 residues. The germline V gene has CDR1 LGHNA and CDR2 YSLEER. Unmatched junction bases numbered 10, after V lost 2 bases and J lost 6 bases. The CDR3 sequence: CASSQLQPGLAGVDTQYF. The CDR3 DNA reads as TGCGCCAGCAGCCAACTCCAACCGGGACTAGCGGGAGTGGATACGCAGTATTTT.

This chain links TRBV7-6 with TRBJ1-5; possibly TRBD1 for D (5 bases). There are 15 residues in the CDR3. The ends were cut back, 5 bases at V and 9 bases at J, with 20 bases in the middle. Germline loops: CDR1 SGHVS, CDR2 FNYEAQ. In nucleotides, the CDR3 is TGTGCCAGCAGCCAAAAGGCCGGGGGTTTGTCGCCCCAGCATTTT. It translates to CASSQKAGGLSPQHF.

This chain joins TRBV27 and TRBJ1-5; D ambiguous. The CDR3 has 14 amino acids. From germline, CDR1 is MNHEY and CDR2 SMNVEV (reference sequence). Trimming removed 8 bases at V and 0 bases at J, with 11 bases between. CDR3 residues: CASSDSYSNQPQHF. The CDR3 DNA follows: TGTGCCAGCTCTGACTCTTATAGCAATCAGCCCCAGCATTTT.

V is TRBV13 and J is TRBJ1-5; TRBD1 is a possible D gene (6 bases). Germline-derived CDR1 and CDR2 are PRHDT and FYEKMQ (reference sequence). V was pared by 5 bases and J by 3 bases, with 14 bases between. The CDR3 spans 15 residues. The CDR3, as DNA: TGTGCCAGCAGCGCTCAGGGGTCCCCCAATCAGCCCCAGCATTTT. Protein: CASSAQGSPNQPQHF.

This clone has only a few counts. V usage is TRBV6-4 and J usage is TRBJ2-3; 12 bases are a match to TRBD2. V lost 4 bases to trimming and J lost 2 bases; unmatched junction nucleotides: 7. The V gene's germline CDR1 is MRHNA and CDR2 SNTAGT. The CDR3 is 17 amino acids. The CDR3 loop reads CASSVTSGGSITDTQYF. CDR3 nucleotide sequence: TGTGCCAGCAGTGTGACTAGCGGGGGCTCGATCACAGATACGCAGTATTTT.

This chain joins TRBV29-1 and TRBJ2-1, with 8 nucleotides matching TRBD1. The CDR3 spans 17 residues. V lost 7 bases, J lost 0 bases, and 14 bases stayed unmatched. The germline CDR1 and CDR2 sequences are SQVTM and ANQGSEA. The DNA of the CDR3 is TGCAGCGGTTTGGGACAGGAAAAAGGGGACTCCTACAATGAGCAGTTCTTC. Protein: CSGLGQEKGDSYNEQFF.

This clone was counted between two and nine times. The rearrangement uses TRBV2 and TRBJ2-7; perhaps TRBD1 as D (6 bases). The CDR3 runs to 12 residues. The germline gives CDR1 SNHLY, CDR2 FYNNEI. V lost 8 bases and J lost 0, with 8 bases in between. CDR3 sequence reads: CASGQSSYEQYF. Written as DNA, the CDR3 is TGTGCCAGCGGACAGAGCTCCTACGAGCAGTACTTC.

This clone was observed a few times. The V call is TRBV7-7, the J call TRBJ2-1; unclear D gene. The CDR3 is 16 amino acids. V was pared by 2 bases and J by 5 bases, with 16 bases between. In germline, CDR1 is SSHAT, CDR2 FNYEAQ (reference sequence). The CDR3 bases are TGTGCCAGCAGCTTAAGTTTGACTTATCCGGACAATGAGCAGTTCTTC. Protein product: CASSLSLTYPDNEQFF.

The chain uses TRBV7-2 and TRBJ1-1, with a possible D match to TRBD1 (5 bases). The V and J ends lost 2 bases and 5 bases respectively, with 15 bases between them. The CDR3 is 15 amino acids. Germline V gene lookup returns CDR1 SGHTA and CDR2 FQGNSA. CDR3 in DNA: TGTGCCAGCAGCTTAAGTTGGGGGGGGGTAACTGAAGCTTTCTTT. Amino acids: CASSLSWGGVTEAFF.

This sequence joins TRBV5-4 and TRBJ2-2, with D tentatively TRBD2 (5 bases). The CDR3 loop spans 14 amino acids. The V end was cut by 4 bases, the J end by 1 base, with 8 bases between. Per germline, CDR1 SGHNT and CDR2 YYREEE (reference sequence). The CDR3 region has the DNA TGTGCCAGCAGCCAGGACTGGAACACCGGGGAGCTGTTTTTT. It encodes CASSQDWNTGELFF.

The chain has TRBV9 and TRBJ1-1, with 8 bases that match TRBD1. CDR3 length: 13 residues. With 3 bases clipped from V and 4 bases from J, the junction kept 2 bases outside the gene matches. The V gene's germline CDR1 is SGDLS and CDR2 YYNGEE. This CDR3 reads CASSGGQGTEAFF. The CDR3, as DNA: TGTGCCAGCAGCGGTGGACAGGGCACTGAAGCTTTCTTT.

This clone was found once. The CDR3 nucleotides read TGTGCCAGTAAACGGCGTGGGGGGAAAGTCAACTATGGCTACACCTTC. Its protein product is CASKRRGGKVNYGYTF. The chain uses TRBV19 and TRBJ1-2, with D perhaps matching TRBD1 (5 bases). The CDR3 is made up of 16 amino acids. In germline, CDR1 is LNHDA, CDR2 SQIVND (reference sequence). V was clipped by 7 bases and J by 2 bases, with 20 bases between them.

This clone was seen a few times. The rearrangement links TRBV6-1 to TRBJ2-3, with D uncertain. The CDR3 is made up of 16 amino acids. Germline V gene sequence: CDR1 MNHNS, CDR2 SASEGT. Deletions cut 4 bases from V and 0 bases from J, with 14 bases between. CDR3 sequence (DNA): TGTGCCAGCAGTGGCCGACTTGTGCCTAGCACAGATACGCAGTATTTT. Translation gives CASSGRLVPSTDTQYF.

The rearrangement joins TRBV6-5 to TRBJ2-7; the D gene is possibly TRBD1 (6 bases). The length of the CDR3 is 13 residues. Germline V lookup: CDR1 MNHEY, CDR2 SVGAGI. The germline V and J ends were trimmed by 1 base and 4 bases, with 8 bases remaining between them. CDR3 coding DNA: TGTGCCAGCAGTTACTTCAGGGGTTACGAGCAGTACTTC. As protein: CASSYFRGYEQYF.

This chain joins TRBV27 and TRBJ2-5, with D uncertain. CDR3 length equals 13 residues. Trimming shortened V by 6 bases and J by 1 base, and 9 bases separated the two germline ends. Germline V gene sequence: CDR1 MNHEY, CDR2 SMNVEV (reference sequence). CDR3 DNA sequence: TGTGCCAGCAGCCCCCGGTCCCAAGAGACCCAGTACTTC. It is translated as CASSPRSQETQYF.